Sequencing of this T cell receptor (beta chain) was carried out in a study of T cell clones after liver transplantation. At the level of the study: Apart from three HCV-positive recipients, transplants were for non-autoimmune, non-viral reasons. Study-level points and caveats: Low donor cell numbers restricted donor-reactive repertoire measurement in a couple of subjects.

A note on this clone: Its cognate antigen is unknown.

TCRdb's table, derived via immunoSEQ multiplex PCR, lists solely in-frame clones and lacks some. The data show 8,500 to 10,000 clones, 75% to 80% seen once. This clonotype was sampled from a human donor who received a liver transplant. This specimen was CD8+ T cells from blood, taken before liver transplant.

For the CDR3, the DNA is TGTGCCAGCAGTGCGTTTGGGGGGAGCAATCAGCCCCAGCATTTT. As protein: CASSAFGGSNQPQHF. The V call is TRBV6-5, the J call TRBJ1-5, with a weak D call TRBD1 (5 bases). The CDR3 extends over 15 amino acids. The V gene's germline CDR1 is MNHEY and CDR2 SVGAGI. Trimming shortened V by 5 bases and J by 1 base, and 12 bases separated the two germline ends.